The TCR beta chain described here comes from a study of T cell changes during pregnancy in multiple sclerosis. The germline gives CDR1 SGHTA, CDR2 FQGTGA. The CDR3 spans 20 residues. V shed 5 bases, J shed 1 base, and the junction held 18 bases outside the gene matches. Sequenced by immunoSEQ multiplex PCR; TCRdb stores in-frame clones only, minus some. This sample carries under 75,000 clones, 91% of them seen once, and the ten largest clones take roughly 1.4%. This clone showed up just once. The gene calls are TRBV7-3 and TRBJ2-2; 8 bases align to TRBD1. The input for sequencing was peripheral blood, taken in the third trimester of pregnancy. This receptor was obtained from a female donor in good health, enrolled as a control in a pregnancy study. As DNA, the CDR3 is TGTGCCAGCAGCCTCCGACGTCCCGGGACAGGAACTCTGAACACCGGGGAGCTGTTTTTT. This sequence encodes CASSLRRPGTGTLNTGELFF. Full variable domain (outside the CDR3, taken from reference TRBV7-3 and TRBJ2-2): GAGVSQTPSNKVTEKGKYVELRCDPISGHTALYWYRQSLGQGPEFLIYFQGTGAADDSGLPNDRFFAVRPEGSVSTLKIQRTERGDSAVYLCASSLRRPGTGTLNTGELFFGEGSRLTVL.